This TCR beta chain stems from a study of control samples from healthy donors and cancer patients. The repertoire was sequenced with immunoSEQ multiplex PCR; TCRdb's copy has only in-frame clones and lacks some. The sample has 95,000 to 130,000 clones, approximately 90% seen once. This clonotype originated in a woman in her seventies in good health. Sample: blood.

CDR3 region: CASSQDRVRGDSPLHF. The CDR3 bases are TGTGCCAGCAGCCAAGATCGGGTCCGGGGCGATTCACCCCTCCACTTT. The chain uses TRBV3-1 (or the pseudogene TRBV3-2) and TRBJ1-6; weak D call: TRBD1 (5 bases). CDR3 size: 16 residues. Looked up from germline, CDR1 is LGHDT and CDR2 is YNNKEL (reference sequence). V was trimmed by 0 bases and J by 8 bases, leaving 14 bases between them.